Listed below are T cell receptor beta chains from one sample, sequenced in a study of beta chain features in type 1 diabetes. Repertoires were generated with immunoSEQ multiplex PCR, while TCRdb's copy carries only in-frame clones and drops some. The repertoire holds some 330,000 clones, with approximately 11% as singletons. The sample comprised naive CD4+ T cells from blood. The receptors originated from a woman in her twenties or thirties in good health. The CDR3 runs from the conserved cysteine through the conserved F or W. The D gene is left open where the match is weak. A row's size may be missing; if present it is once, few, many or a size class.

j_gene,v_gene,d_gene,abundance,CDR3nt,CDR3aa
TRBJ2-5,TRBV7-7,NA,few,TGTGCTAGCAGCCCCGGTGCTTTACAAGAGACCCAGTACTTC,CASSPGALQETQYF
TRBJ1-1,TRBV7-2,TRBD1,few,TGTGCCAGCAGGGGACAGATGAACACTGAAGCTTTCTTT,CASRGQMNTEAFF
TRBJ2-1,TRBV30,NA,NA,TGTGCCTGGAGTCGACGGGGGAATGAGCAGTTCTTC,CAWSRRGNEQFF
TRBJ2-7,TRBV19,NA,few,TGTGCCAGTAGCTCTTTATACGACCTAGCCTACGAGCAGTACTTC,CASSSLYDLAYEQYF
TRBJ2-7,TRBV30,TRBD2,NA,TGTGCCTGGAGTGTACTCCTAGCGGCAAACGAGCAGTACTTC,CAWSVLLAANEQYF
TRBJ1-2,TRBV20-1,NA,few,TGCAGTGCTAGATCCAGCTATGGCTACACCTTC,CSARSSYGYTF
TRBJ1-2,TRBV5-4,NA,NA,TGTGCCAGCAGCTTGGAAGCCTCGATCTATGGCTACACCTTC,CASSLEASIYGYTF
TRBJ2-2,TRBV5-4,NA,few,TGTGCCAGCAGCTTGGGGCGGGACAGCCCCACCGGGGAGCTGTTTTTT,CASSLGRDSPTGELFF
TRBJ2-2,TRBV5-4,TRBD2,NA,TGTGCCAGCAGCCACAAGCGGGAGGGCGACACCGGGGAGCTGTTTTTT,CASSHKREGDTGELFF
TRBJ1-2,TRBV7-2,TRBD1,NA,TGTGCCAGCAGCTACCGGGACAGGGATTATGGCTACACCTTC,CASSYRDRDYGYTF
TRBJ2-7,TRBV13,TRBD2,NA,TGTGCCAGCAGCATTGGACTAGCGGGGGGGCGCGAGCAGTACTTC,CASSIGLAGGREQYF
TRBJ2-1,TRBV11-3,TRBD2,NA,TGTGCCAGCAGCCGGACTAGCGGGATAGAAAATGAGCAGTTCTTC,CASSRTSGIENEQFF
TRBJ1-1,TRBV25-1,TRBD1,NA,TGTGCCAGCAGTGACTACTACGGGACAGTTGAAGCTTTCTTT,CASSDYYGTVEAFF
TRBJ2-1,TRBV28,TRBD2,NA,TGTGCCAGCAGTCCCAGACTAGCGGGAGTCCTCGAGGGCGTCTTC,CASSPRLAGVLEGVF
TRBJ2-1,TRBV7-9,TRBD2,NA,TGTGCCAGCAGCCAGGGACTAGCGGACAATGAGCAGTTCTTC,CASSQGLADNEQFF
TRBJ2-1,TRBV4-3,TRBD2,NA,TGCGCCAGCCACGCAGCGGGAGGGCCGTACAATGAGCAGTTCTTC,CASHAAGGPYNEQFF
TRBJ2-1,TRBV5-1,TRBD1,NA,TGCGCCAGCAGCGCAGGGGGTACCTTAACCTACAATGAGCAGTTCTTC,CASSAGGTLTYNEQFF
TRBJ2-1,TRBV7-2,TRBD2,NA,TGTGCCAGCAGCTTAATCCGCGGGAGGACCTACAATGAGCAGTTCTTC,CASSLIRGRTYNEQFF
TRBJ2-3,TRBV9,NA,few,TGTGCCAGCAGCGTAGTTAGCGGCCGCACAGATACGCAGTATTTT,CASSVVSGRTDTQYF
TRBJ1-2,TRBV30,NA,few,TGTGCCTGGAGGAGACAGAGTACGAAGGCCGGCTACACCTTC,CAWRRQSTKAGYTF
TRBJ2-5,TRBV6-5,NA,NA,TGTGCCAGCAGTTACTCAGGGGGGGCCCAGGAGACCCAGTACTTC,CASSYSGGAQETQYF
TRBJ1-1,TRBV7-2,TRBD1,NA,TGTGCCAGCAGCTTCGGCCATGGAGGTGGGACAGGGGCGCTCCCTGGAGCTTTCTTT,CASSFGHGGGTGALPGAFF
TRBJ2-7,TRBV5-1,NA,NA,TGCGCCAGCAGCTTGGAGCAAAGCTCCTACGAGCAGTACTTC,CASSLEQSSYEQYF